This paragraph reports one T cell receptor beta chain. The antigen is undetermined. With a J-beta primer mix and a sample-barcoded 5' primer, a second PCR ran about 7 to 12 cycles. Each CDR3 protein gets one entry after TCRdb re-called the 5' RACE reads with MiXCR. The sample consists of about 970,000 distinct CDR3 sequences, roughly 51% of them appearing once. These data originate in a study of blood T cells in healthy people across ages. Germline V gene sequence: CDR1 MDHEN, CDR2 SYDVKM. V was trimmed by 5 bases and J by 0 bases, leaving 14 bases between them. This CDR3 comprises 17 residues. General study findings and limits: There were more naive CD4+ cells and higher diversity in long-lived donors than in aged donors.

Source material: blood. The chain joins TRBV28 to TRBJ2-6; D uncertain. This clonotype originated in a woman in her fifties or sixties in good health. Here the CDR3 DNA reads TGTGCCAGCAGTCCCCCCCCCTTTTACTCTGGGGCCAACGTCCTGACTTTC. It is translated as CASSPPPFYSGANVLTF.